Listed below are T cell receptor beta chains from one sample, sequenced in a study of blood T cell repertoires in COVID-19. Only in-frame clones appear in the TCRdb table, and some are missing; sequencing was by immunoSEQ multiplex PCR. The profile shows 190,000 or so clones, 86% of them singletons. Sequenced material: PBMCs or T cells enriched from blood (not recorded which). Receptors were obtained from a woman in her twenties or thirties who had recovered from COVID-19. The CDR3 runs from the conserved cysteine through the conserved F or W. Each record gives: J gene, V gene, CDR3 protein.

>TRBJ2-1|TRBV7-9
CASSLSLAGVDEQFF
>TRBJ1-1|TRBV27
CASSPGTSTEAFF
>TRBJ1-5|TRBV12-3/TRBV12-4
CASSLARDQPQHF
>TRBJ1-2|TRBV19
CASNTNGGYGYTF
>TRBJ2-1|TRBV27
CASSWNRGAQFF
>TRBJ2-3|TRBV5-1
CASSPGQGITDTQYF
>TRBJ2-5|TRBV7-2
CASSFAGGVETQYF
>TRBJ2-7|TRBV28
CASSLPRGRAYEQYF
>TRBJ2-5|TRBV29-1
CSVLNLRDNQETQYF
>TRBJ2-7|TRBV7-7
CASSFSAGGSYEQYF
>TRBJ2-1|TRBV27
CASSFGWGEENEQFF
>TRBJ1-1|TRBV7-3
CASSPGQGYEAFF